This T cell receptor (beta chain) stems from a study of blood T cell repertoires in COVID-19. The table came from immunoSEQ multiplex PCR; TCRdb's copy has only in-frame clones and leaves some out. Here the sample spans about 270,000 clones, 70% to 90% being singletons. The study drew participants aged about 18 to 90 years from roughly 25 US areas. In regard to this clone: Within the sample, other DNA sequences also encode this same CDR3.

The V gene's germline CDR1 is KGHDR and CDR2 SFDVKD. The CDR3 runs to 12 residues. V lost 4 bases and J 6 bases, leaving 8 bases between the germline ends. The clonotype was recovered from a woman aged 30 to 39 with acute COVID-19. Sequenced: PBMCs or T cells enriched from blood (not recorded which). The chain combines TRBV24-1 with TRBJ1-2, with a possible D match to TRBD1 (6 bases). CDR3 nucleotides: TGTGCCACCAGTGACGCAGGGGATGGCTACACCTTC. Translating it yields CATSDAGDGYTF.